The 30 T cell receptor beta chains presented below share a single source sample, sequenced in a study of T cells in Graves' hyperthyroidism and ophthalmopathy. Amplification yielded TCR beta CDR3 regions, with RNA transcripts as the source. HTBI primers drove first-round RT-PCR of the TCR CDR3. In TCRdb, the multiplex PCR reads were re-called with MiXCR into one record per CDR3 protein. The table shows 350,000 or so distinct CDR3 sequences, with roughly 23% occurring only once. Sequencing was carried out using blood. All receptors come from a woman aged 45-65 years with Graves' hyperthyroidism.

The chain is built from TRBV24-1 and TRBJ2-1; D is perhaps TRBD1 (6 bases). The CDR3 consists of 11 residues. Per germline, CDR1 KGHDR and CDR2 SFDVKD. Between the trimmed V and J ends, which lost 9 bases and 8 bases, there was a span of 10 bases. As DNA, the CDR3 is TGTGCCACCCAAACAGGGCATGAGCAGTTCTTC. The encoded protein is CATQTGHEQFF.

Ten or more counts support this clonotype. Written as DNA, the CDR3 is TGTGCCAGCAGCCTCCTTAGCGGGATCGGCACAGATACGCAGTATTTT. It translates to CASSLLSGIGTDTQYF. The rearrangement joins TRBV5-6 to TRBJ2-3; 8 nucleotides match TRBD2. CDR1 SGHDT and CDR2 YYEEEE come from the germline V gene. Trimming at V came to 4 bases and at J to 1 base, leaving 8 bases not matched to a gene. The CDR3 runs to 16 residues.

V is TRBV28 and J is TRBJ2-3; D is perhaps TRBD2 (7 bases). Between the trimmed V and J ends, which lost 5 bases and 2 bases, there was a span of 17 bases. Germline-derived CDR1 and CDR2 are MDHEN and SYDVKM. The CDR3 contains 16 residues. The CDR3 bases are TGTGCCAGCAGTCTCTATCCAGCGGGACACACAGATACGCAGTATTTT. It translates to CASSLYPAGHTDTQYF.

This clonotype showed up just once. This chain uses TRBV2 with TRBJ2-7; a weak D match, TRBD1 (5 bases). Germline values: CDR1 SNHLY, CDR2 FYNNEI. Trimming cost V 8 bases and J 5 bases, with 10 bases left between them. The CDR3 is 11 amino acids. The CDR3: CASVQGHEQYF. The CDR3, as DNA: TGTGCCAGCGTCCAGGGTCACGAGCAGTACTTC. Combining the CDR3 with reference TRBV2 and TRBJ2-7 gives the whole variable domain EPEVTQTPSHQVTQMGQEVILRCVPISNHLYFYWYRQILGQKVEFLVSFYNNEISEKSEIFDDQFSVERPDGSNFTLKIRSTKLEDSAMYFCASVQGHEQYFGPGTRLTVT.

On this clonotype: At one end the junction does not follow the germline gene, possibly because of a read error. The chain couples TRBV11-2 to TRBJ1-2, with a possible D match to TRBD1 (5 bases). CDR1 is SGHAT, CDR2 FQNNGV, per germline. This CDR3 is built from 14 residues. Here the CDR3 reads CTSSGGLRGYGYTF. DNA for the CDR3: TGTACCAGCAGCGGAGGACTAAGGGGTTATGGCTACACCTTC.

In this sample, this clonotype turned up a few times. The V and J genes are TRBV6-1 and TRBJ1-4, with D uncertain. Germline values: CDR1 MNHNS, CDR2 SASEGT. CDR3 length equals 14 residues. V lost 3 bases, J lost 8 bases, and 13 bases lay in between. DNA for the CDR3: TGTGCCAGCAGTGACCAGTCGGGAGTGGAAAAACTGTTTTTT. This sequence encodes CASSDQSGVEKLFF.

The CDR3 reads CASSQGMGRYGYTF. The CDR3 bases are TGTGCCAGTTCCCAGGGGATGGGTCGCTATGGCTACACCTTC. This chain connects TRBV18 to TRBJ1-2; perhaps TRBD1 as D (6 bases). Trimming removed 9 bases at V and 4 bases at J, with 18 bases between. Germline V gene lookup returns CDR1 KGHSH and CDR2 LQKENI. The CDR3 length is 14 residues. The entire variable domain, with the rest obtained from reference TRBV18 and TRBJ1-2, is as follows: NAGVMQNPRHLVRRRGQEARLRCSPMKGHSHVYWYRQLPEEGLKFMVYLQKENIIDESGMPKERFSAEFPKEGPSILRIQQVVRGDSAAYFCASSQGMGRYGYTFGSGTRLTVV.

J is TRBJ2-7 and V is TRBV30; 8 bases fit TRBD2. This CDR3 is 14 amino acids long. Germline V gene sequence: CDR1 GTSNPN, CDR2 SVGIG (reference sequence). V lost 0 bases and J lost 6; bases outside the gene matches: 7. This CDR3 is CAWSVQSGRPEQYF. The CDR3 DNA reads TGTGCCTGGAGTGTACAAAGCGGGAGACCCGAGCAGTACTTC.

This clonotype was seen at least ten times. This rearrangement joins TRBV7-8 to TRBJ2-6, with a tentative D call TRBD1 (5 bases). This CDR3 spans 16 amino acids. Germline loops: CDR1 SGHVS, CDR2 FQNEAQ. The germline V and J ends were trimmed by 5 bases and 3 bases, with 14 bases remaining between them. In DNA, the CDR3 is TGTGCCAGCAGCGGACGATTCAGGGTTGGGGCCAACGTCCTGACTTTC. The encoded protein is CASSGRFRVGANVLTF.

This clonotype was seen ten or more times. CDR3 bases: TGTGCCAGCAGCGGGACTAGCGGGGCTTACAATGAGCAGTTCTTC. Encoded protein: CASSGTSGAYNEQFF. V is TRBV2 and J is TRBJ2-1, with 13 bases matching TRBD2. Looked up from germline, CDR1 is SNHLY and CDR2 is FYNNEI. The CDR3 has 15 residues. The junction had 3 bases not matched to a gene; V was cut back by 6 bases and J by 4 bases.

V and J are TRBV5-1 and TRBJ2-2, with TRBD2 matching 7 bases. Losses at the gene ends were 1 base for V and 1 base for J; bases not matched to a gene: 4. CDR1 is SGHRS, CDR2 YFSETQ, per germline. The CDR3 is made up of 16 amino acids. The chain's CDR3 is CASSLSLAVNTGELFF. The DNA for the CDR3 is TGCGCCAGCAGCTTGAGTCTAGCGGTGAACACCGGGGAGCTGTTTTTT.

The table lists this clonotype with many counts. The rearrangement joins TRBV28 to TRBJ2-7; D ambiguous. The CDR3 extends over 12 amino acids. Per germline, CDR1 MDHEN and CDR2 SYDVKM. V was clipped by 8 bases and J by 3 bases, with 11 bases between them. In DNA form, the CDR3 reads TGTGCCAGCGCACAGAATAGCTACGAGCAGTACTTC. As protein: CASAQNSYEQYF.

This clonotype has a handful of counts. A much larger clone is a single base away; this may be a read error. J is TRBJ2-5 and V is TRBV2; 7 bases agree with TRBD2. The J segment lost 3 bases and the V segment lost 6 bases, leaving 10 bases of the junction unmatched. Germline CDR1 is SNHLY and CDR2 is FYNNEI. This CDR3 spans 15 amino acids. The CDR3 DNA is TGTGCCAGCAGCCCTAGCCGGACTAGGAAAGAGACCCAGTACTTC. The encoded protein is CASSPSRTRKETQYF.

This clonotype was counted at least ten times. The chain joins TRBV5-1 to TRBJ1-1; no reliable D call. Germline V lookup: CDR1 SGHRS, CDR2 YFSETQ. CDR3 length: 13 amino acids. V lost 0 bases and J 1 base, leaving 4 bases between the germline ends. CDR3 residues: CASSLEQNTEAFF. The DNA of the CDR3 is TGCGCCAGCAGCTTGGAACAGAACACTGAAGCTTTCTTT.

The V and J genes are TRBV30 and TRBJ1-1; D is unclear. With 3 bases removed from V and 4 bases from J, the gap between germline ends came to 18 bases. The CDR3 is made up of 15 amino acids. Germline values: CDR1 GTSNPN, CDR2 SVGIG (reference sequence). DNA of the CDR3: TGTGCCTGGAGCCCGAGTGAGGAGCTTTCCACTGAAGCTTTCTTT. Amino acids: CAWSPSEELSTEAFF.

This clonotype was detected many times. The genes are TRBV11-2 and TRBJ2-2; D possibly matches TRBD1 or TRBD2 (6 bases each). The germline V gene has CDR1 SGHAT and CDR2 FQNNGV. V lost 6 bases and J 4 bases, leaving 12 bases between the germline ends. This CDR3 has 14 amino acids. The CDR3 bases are TGTGCCAGCAGGCCGGGGGCTCGCACCGGGGAGCTGTTTTTT. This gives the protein CASRPGARTGELFF.

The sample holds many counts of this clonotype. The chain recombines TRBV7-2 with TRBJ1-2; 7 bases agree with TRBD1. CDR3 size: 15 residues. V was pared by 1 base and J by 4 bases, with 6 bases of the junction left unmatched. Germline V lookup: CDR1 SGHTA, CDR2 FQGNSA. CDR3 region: CASSLDGGQIYGYTF. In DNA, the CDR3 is TGTGCCAGCAGCTTAGACGGGGGACAGATCTATGGCTACACCTTC.

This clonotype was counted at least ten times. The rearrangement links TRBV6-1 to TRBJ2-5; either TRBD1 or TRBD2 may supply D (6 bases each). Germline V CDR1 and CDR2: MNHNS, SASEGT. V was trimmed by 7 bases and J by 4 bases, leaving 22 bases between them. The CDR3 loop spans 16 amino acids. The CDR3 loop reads CASIPRGGRWGETQYF. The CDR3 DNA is TGTGCCAGCATTCCCCGAGGGGGGCGGTGGGGAGAGACCCAGTACTTC.

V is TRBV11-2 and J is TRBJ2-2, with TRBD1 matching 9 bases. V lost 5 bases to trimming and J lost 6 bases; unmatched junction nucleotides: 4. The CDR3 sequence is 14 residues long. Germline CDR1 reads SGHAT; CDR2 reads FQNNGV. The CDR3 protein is CASSARTGAGELFF. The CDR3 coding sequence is TGTGCCAGCAGCGCAAGGACAGGGGCCGGGGAGCTGTTTTTT. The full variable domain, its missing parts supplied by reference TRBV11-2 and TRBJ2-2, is EAGVAQSPRYKIIEKRQSVAFWCNPISGHATLYWYQQILGQGPKLLIQFQNNGVVDDSQLPKDRFSAERLKGVDSTLKIQPAKLEDSAVYLCASSARTGAGELFFGEGSRLTVL.

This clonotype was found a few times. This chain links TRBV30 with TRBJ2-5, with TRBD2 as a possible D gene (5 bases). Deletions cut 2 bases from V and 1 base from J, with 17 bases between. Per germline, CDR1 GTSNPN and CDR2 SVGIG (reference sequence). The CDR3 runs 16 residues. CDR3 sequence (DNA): TGTGCCTGGAGTTTTCCCATCACCAGCGGCCAAGAGACCCAGTACTTC. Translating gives CAWSFPITSGQETQYF.

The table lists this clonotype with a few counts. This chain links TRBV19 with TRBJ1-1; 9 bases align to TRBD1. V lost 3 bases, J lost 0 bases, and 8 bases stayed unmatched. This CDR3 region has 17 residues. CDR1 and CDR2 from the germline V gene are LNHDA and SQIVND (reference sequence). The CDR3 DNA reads TGTGCCAGTAGTATCGAAGACAGGGGGGGAATGAACACTGAAGCTTTCTTT. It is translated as CASSIEDRGGMNTEAFF.

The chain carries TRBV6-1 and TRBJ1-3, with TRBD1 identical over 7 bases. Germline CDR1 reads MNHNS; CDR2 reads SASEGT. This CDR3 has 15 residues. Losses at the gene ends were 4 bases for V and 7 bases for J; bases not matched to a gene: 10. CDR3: CASSATWTGGNTIYF. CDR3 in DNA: TGTGCCAGCAGTGCCACTTGGACAGGCGGCAACACCATATATTTT.

In DNA, the CDR3 is TGCAGTGCTAGAGCGGCTTTGGGGGGGTCGGAAGAGACCCAGTACTTC. The encoded protein is CSARAALGGSEETQYF. The chain uses TRBV20-1 and TRBJ2-5; the match to TRBD2 covers 7 bases. The CDR3 is made up of 16 amino acids. CDR1 is DFQATT, CDR2 SNEGSKA, per germline (reference sequence). The V segment lost 1 base and the J segment 3 bases; nucleotides outside the gene matches: 11.

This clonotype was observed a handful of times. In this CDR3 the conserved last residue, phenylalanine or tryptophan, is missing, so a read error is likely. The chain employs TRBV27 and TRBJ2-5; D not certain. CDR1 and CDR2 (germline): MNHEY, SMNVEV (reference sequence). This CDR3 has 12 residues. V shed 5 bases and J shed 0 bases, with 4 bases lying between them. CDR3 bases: TGTGCCAGCAGTCCCAACCAAGAGACCCAGTACCTC. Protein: CASSPNQETQYL.

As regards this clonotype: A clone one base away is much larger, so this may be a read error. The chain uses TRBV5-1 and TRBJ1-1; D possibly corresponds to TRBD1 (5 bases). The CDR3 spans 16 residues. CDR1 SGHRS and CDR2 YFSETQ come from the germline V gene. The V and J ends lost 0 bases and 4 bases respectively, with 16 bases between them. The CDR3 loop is CASSLAPAGSGTEAFF. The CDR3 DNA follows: TGCGCCAGCAGCTTGGCCCCGGCAGGGTCTGGCACTGAAGCTTTCTTT.

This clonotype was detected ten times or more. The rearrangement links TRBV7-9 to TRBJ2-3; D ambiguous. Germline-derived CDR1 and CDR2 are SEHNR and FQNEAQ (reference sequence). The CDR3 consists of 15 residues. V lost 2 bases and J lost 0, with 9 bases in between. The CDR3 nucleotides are TGTGCCAGCAGCTTATTTACAGTGAGCACAGATACGCAGTATTTT. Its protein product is CASSLFTVSTDTQYF.

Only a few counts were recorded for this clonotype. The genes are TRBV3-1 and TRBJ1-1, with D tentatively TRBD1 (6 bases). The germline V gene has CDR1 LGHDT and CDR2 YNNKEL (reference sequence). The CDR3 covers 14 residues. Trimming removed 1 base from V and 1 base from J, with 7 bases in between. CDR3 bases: TGTGCCAGCAGCCAAGCGGGACAGAACACTGAAGCTTTCTTT. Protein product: CASSQAGQNTEAFF.

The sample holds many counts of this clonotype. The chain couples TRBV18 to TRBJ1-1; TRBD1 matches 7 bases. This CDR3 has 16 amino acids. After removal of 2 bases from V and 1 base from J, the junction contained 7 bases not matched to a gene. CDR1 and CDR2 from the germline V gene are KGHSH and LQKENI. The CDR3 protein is CASSPTTGVGNTEAFF. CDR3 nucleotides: TGTGCCAGCTCACCAACTACAGGGGTCGGGAACACTGAAGCTTTCTTT. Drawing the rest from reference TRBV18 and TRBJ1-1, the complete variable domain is NAGVMQNPRHLVRRRGQEARLRCSPMKGHSHVYWYRQLPEEGLKFMVYLQKENIIDESGMPKERFSAEFPKEGPSILRIQQVVRGDSAAYFCASSPTTGVGNTEAFFGQGTRLTVV.

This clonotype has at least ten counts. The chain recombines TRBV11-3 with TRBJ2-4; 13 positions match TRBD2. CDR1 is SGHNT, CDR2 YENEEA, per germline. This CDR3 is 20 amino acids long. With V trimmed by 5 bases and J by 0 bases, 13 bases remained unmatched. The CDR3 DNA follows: TGTGCCAGCAGCCGCGCACCGGGACTAGCGGGGTCTGTAGCCAAAAACATTCAGTACTTC. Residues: CASSRAPGLAGSVAKNIQYF.

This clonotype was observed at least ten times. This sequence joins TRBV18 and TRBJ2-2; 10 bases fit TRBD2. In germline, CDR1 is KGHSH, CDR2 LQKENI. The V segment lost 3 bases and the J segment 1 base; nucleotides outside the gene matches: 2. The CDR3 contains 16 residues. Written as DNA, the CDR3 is TGTGCCAGCTCACCCCGGACTAGCGGGAACACCGGGGAGCTGTTTTTT. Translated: CASSPRTSGNTGELFF. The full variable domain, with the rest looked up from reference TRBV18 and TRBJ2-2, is NAGVMQNPRHLVRRRGQEARLRCSPMKGHSHVYWYRQLPEEGLKFMVYLQKENIIDESGMPKERFSAEFPKEGPSILRIQQVVRGDSAAYFCASSPRTSGNTGELFFGEGSRLTVL.